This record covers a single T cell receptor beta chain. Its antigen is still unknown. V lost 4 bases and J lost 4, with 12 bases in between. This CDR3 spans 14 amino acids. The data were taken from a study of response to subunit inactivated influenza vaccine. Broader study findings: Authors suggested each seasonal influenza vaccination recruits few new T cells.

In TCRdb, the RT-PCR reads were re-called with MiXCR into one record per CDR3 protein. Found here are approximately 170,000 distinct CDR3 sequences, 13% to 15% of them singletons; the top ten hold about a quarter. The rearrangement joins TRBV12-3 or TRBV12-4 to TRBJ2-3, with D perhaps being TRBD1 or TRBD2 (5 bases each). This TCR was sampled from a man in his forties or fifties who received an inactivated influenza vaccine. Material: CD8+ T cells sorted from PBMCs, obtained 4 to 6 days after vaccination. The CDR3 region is CASSSGTSADTQYF. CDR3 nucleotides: TGTGCCAGCAGTTCTGGGACCTCTGCAGATACGCAGTATTTT.